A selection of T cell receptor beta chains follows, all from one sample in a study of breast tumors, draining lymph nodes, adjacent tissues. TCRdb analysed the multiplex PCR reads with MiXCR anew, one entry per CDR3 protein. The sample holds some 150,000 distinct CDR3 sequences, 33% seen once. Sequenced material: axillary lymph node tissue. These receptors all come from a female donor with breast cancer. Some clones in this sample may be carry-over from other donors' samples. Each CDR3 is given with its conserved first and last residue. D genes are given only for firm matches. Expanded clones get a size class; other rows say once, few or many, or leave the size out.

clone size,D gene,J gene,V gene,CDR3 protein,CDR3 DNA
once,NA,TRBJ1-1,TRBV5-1,CASSLVVGRNTEAFF,TGTGCCAGCAGCTTAGTTGTAGGAAGGAACACTGAAGCTTTCTTT
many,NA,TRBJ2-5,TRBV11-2,CASSPLRGRETQYF,TGTGCCAGCAGCCCCCTCCGGGGGAGAGAGACCCAGTACTTC
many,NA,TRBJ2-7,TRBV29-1,CSVEGDSYEQYF,TGCAGCGTTGAAGGTGACTCCTACGAGCAGTACTTC
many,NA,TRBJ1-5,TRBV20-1,CSASRGASNQPQHF,TGCAGTGCTAGCCGCGGGGCGAGCAATCAGCCCCAGCATTTT
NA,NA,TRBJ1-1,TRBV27,CASSLNLRETLNTEAFF,TGTGCCAGCAGTTTAAATCTCCGGGAAACGTTGAACACTGAAGCTTTCTTT
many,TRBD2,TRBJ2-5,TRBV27,CASSGMGQETQYF,TGTGCCAGTAGCGGGATGGGGCAAGAGACCCAGTACTTC
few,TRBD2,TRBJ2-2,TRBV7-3,CASSLNGAGTSGNPGELFF,TGTGCCAGCAGCTTAAATGGGGCCGGGACTAGCGGGAACCCCGGGGAGCTGTTTTTT
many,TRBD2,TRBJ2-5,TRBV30,CAWSISGGARETQYF,TGTGCCTGGAGTATAAGCGGGGGGGCTAGAGAGACCCAGTACTTC
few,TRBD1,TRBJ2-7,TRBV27,CASSPSTTGAPFNEQYF,TGTGCCAGCAGTCCATCCACAACAGGGGCCCCCTTTAATGAGCAGTACTTC
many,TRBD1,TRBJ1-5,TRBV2,CASSPHRGPWSSNQPQHF,TGTGCCAGCAGTCCCCACAGGGGGCCATGGTCTAGCAATCAGCCCCAGCATTTT
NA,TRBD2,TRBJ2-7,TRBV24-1,CATRTRGGEQSF,TGTGCCACCAGAACCCGGGGGGGCGAGCAGTCTTTC
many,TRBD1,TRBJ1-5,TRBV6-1,CASSARDRGYNQPQHF,TGTGCCAGCAGTGCAAGAGACAGGGGGTACAATCAGCCCCAGCATTTT
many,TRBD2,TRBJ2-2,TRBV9,CASSGASGYTGELFF,TGTGCCAGCAGTGGGGCTAGCGGGTACACCGGGGAGCTGTTTTTT
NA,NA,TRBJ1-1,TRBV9,CASSVDFRPTRRAFF,TGTGCCAGCAGCGTAGATTTCAGACCGACACGGCGGGCTTTCTTT
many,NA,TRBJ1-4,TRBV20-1,CSARELQGGEKLFF,TGCAGTGCTAGAGAGCTACAGGGCGGCGAAAAACTGTTTTTT
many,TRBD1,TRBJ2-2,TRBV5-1,CASSWRQGANTGELFF,TGCGCCAGCAGCTGGAGACAGGGGGCGAACACCGGGGAGCTGTTTTTT
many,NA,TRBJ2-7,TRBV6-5,CASSHAVGGRRVYF,TGTGCCAGCAGTCACGCCGTAGGGGGGAGGCGCGTGTACTTC
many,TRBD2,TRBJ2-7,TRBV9,CASSPRTSAYEQYF,TGTGCCAGCAGCCCTCGGACTAGTGCCTACGAGCAGTACTTC
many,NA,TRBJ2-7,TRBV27,CASRRREGYEQYF,TGTGCCAGCAGGAGGAGGGAAGGCTACGAGCAGTACTTC
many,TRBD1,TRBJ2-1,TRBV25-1,CASSGRDRGVNEQFF,TGTGCCAGCAGTGGCCGGGACAGGGGGGTTAATGAGCAGTTCTTC
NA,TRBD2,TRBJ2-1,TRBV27,CASSPRASGISYNEQFF,TGTGCCAGCAGTCCCCGAGCTAGCGGAATCTCCTACAATGAGCAGTTCTTC
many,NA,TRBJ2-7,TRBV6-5,CASSWSRNSYEQYF,TGTGCCAGCAGCTGGTCCCGGAACTCCTACGAGCAGTACTTC
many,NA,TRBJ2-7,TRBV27,CASSFGWSSYEQYF,TGTGCCAGCAGTTTCGGCTGGAGCTCCTACGAGCAGTACTTC
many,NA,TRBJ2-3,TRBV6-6,CASSPEWGRTDTQYF,TGTGCCAGCTCCCCTGAATGGGGGCGCACAGATACGCAGTATTTT
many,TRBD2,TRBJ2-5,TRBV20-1,CSATKLQGEGGRAVETQYF,TGCAGTGCTACGAAACTACAGGGTGAAGGCGGGAGGGCCGTAGAGACCCAGTACTTC
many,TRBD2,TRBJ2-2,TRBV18,CASSPPGLAGSTGELFF,TGTGCCAGCTCACCTCCGGGACTAGCGGGGAGCACCGGGGAGCTGTTTTTT
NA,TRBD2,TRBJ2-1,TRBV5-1,CASSPRTSGEHYNEQFF,TGCGCCAGCAGCCCGCGGACTAGCGGGGAACACTACAATGAGCAGTTCTTC
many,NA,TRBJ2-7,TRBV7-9,CASRPVVEISYEQYF,TGTGCCAGCAGACCAGTGGTCGAGATCTCCTACGAGCAGTACTTC
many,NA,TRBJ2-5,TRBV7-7,CASSLSSGQLGTQYF,TGTGCTAGCAGCTTATCGTCCGGACAGCTTGGGACCCAGTACTTC
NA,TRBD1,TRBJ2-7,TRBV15,CATSSHDRAAYEQYF,TGTGCCACCAGCAGCCATGACAGGGCGGCCTACGAGCAGTACTTC
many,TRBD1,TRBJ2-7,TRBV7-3,CASSFDRGNEQYF,TGTGCCAGCAGCTTCGACAGGGGAAACGAGCAGTACTTC
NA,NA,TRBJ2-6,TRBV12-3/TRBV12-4,CASSPRWLASGANVLTF,TGTGCCAGCAGTCCCAGGTGGCTTGCCTCTGGGGCCAACGTCCTGACTTTC
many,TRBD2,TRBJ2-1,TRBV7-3,CASSLAGGGEQFF,TGTGCCAGCAGCTTAGCGGGGGGGGGTGAGCAGTTCTTC
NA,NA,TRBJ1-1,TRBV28,CASSANRRNTEAFF,TGTGCCAGCAGTGCCAACAGGAGGAACACTGAAGCTTTCTTT
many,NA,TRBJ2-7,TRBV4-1,CASSQDDRSTSYEQYF,TGCGCCAGCAGCCAAGATGACAGGTCGACTTCCTACGAGCAGTACTTC
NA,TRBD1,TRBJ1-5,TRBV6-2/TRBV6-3,CASRRGGGADTQHF,TGTGCCAGCAGGAGGGGAGGGGGCGCAGATACGCAGCATTTT
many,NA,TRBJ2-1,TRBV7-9,CASSLDSRGEEQFF,TGTGCCAGCAGCTTAGATTCCAGAGGGGAGGAGCAGTTCTTC
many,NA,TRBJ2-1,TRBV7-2,CASSYDRGSEQFF,TGTGCCAGCAGTTATGACCGGGGGAGTGAGCAGTTCTTC
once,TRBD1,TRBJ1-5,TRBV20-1,CSANRGPYEHF,TGCAGTGCTAACAGGGGTCCCTACGAGCATTTT
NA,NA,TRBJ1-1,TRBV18,CASSPPGGTEAFF,TGTGCCAGCTCACCGCCTGGGGGAACTGAAGCTTTCTTT
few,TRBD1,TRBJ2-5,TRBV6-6,CASSSRSAGAGGLETQYF,TGTGCCAGCAGTTCCCGATCCGCTGGCGCAGGGGGCTTGGAGACCCAGTACTTC
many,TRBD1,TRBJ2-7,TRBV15,CATSASGTGDEQYF,TGTGCCACCAGCGCCTCCGGGACAGGGGACGAGCAGTACTTC
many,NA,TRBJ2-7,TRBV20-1,CSAAAAGGEQYF,TGCAGTGCTGCCGCCGCCGGGGGCGAGCAGTACTTC
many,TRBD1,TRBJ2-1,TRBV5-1,CASSYGQGAFNEQFF,TGCGCCAGCAGCTACGGACAGGGGGCTTTCAATGAGCAGTTCTTC
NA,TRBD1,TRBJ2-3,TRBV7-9,CASSLGTGGGTDTQYF,TGTGCCAGCAGCTTAGGCACAGGGGGTGGCACAGATACGCAGTACTTT
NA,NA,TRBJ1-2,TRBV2,CASRTNRGIGYTF,TGTGCCAGCAGAACGAACCGGGGCATCGGCTACACCTTC
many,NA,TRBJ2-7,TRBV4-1,CASSRTSSYEQYF,TGCGCCAGCAGCAGGACCAGCTCCTACGAGCAGTACTTC
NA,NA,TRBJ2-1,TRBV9,CASSVDPAEHNGQFF,TGTGCCAGCAGCGTAGACCCTGCGGAGCACAATGGGCAGTTCTTC
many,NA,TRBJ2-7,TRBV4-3,CASSQGPGGYEQYF,TGCGCCAGCAGCCAAGGTCCAGGGGGGTACGAGCAGTACTTC